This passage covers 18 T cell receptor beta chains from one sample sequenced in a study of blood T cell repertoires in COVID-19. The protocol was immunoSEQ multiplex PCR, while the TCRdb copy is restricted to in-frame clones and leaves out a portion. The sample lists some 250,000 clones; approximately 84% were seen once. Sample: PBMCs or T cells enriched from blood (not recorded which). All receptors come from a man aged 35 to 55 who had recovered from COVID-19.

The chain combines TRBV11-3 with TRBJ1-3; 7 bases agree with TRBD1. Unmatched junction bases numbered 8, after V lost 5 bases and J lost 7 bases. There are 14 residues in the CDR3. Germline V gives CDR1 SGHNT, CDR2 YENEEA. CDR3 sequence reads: CASSPGTAANTIYF. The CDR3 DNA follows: TGTGCCAGCAGCCCCGGGACAGCCGCGAACACCATATATTTT.

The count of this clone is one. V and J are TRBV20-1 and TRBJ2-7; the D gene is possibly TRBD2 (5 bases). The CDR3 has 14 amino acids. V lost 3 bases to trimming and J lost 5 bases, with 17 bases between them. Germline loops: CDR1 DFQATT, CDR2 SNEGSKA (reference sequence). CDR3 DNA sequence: TGCAGTGCTAGTCGAGGTGGGGAGCTAGACGAGCAGTACTTC. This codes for CSASRGGELDEQYF.

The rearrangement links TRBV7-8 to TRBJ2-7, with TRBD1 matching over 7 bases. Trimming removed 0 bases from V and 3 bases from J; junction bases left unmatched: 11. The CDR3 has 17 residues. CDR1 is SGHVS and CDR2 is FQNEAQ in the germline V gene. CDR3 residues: CASSLARRYRGSYEQYF. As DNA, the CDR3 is TGTGCCAGCAGCTTAGCGCGGAGATACAGGGGTAGCTACGAGCAGTACTTC.

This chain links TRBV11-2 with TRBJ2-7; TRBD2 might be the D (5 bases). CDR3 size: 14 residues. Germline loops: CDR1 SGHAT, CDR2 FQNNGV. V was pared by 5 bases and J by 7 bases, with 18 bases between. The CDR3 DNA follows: TGTGCCAGCAGCCTACGGACTCTGTCGGGGGAGCAGTACTTC. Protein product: CASSLRTLSGEQYF.

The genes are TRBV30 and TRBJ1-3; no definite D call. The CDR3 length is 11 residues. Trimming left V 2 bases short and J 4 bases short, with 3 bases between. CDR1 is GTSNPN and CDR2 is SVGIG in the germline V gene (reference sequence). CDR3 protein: CAWSSGNTIYF. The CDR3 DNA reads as TGTGCCTGGAGTTCGGGAAACACCATATATTTT.

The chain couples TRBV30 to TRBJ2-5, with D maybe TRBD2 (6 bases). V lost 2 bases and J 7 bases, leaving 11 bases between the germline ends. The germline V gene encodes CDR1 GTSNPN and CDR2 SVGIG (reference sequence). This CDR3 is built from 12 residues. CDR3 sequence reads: CAWSLGGWTQYF. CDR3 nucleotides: TGTGCCTGGAGTCTGGGGGGATGGACCCAGTACTTC.

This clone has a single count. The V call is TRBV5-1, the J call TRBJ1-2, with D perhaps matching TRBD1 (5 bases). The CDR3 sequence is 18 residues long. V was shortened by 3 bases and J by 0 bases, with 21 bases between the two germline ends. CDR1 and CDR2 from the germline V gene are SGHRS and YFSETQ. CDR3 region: CASSSLDHIDSSNYGYTF. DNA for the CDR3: TGCGCCAGCAGCTCACTGGATCATATCGACAGTTCTAACTATGGCTACACCTTC.

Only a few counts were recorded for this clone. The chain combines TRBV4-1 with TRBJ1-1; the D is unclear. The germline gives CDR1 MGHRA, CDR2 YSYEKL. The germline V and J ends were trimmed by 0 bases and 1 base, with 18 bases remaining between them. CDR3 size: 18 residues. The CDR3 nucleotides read TGCGCCAGCAGCCAAGAAACTCGAGCCGCTATCGGGAACACTGAAGCTTTCTTT. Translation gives CASSQETRAAIGNTEAFF.

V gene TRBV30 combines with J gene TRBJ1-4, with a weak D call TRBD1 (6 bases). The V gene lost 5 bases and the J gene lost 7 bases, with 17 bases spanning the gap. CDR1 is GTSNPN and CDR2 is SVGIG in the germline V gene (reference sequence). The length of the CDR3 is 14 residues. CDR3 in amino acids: CAWGLGGLSEKLFF. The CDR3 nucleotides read TGTGCCTGGGGGCTGGGGGGGCTAAGTGAAAAACTGTTTTTT.

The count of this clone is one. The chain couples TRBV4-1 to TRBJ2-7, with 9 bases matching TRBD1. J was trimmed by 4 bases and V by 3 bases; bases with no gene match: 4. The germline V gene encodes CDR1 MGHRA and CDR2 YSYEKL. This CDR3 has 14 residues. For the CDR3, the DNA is TGCGCCAGCAGCCATCCGGGACAGGGATACGAGCAGTACTTC. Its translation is CASSHPGQGYEQYF.

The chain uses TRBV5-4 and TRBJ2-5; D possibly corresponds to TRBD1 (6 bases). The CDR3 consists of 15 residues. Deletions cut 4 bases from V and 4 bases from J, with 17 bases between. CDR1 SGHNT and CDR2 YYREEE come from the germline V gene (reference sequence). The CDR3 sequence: CASSLGSGAGETQYF. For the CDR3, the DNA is TGTGCCAGCAGCCTGGGGTCAGGGGCCGGAGAGACCCAGTACTTC. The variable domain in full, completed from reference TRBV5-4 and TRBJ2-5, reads ETGVTQSPTHLIKTRGQQVTLRCSSQSGHNTVSWYQQALGQGPQFIFQYYREEENGRGNFPPRFSGLQFPNYSSELNVNALELDDSALYLCASSLGSGAGETQYFGPGTRLLVL.

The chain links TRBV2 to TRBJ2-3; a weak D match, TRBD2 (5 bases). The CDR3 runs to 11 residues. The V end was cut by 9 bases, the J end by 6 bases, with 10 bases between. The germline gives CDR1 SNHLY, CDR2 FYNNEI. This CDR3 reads CASFERDTQYF. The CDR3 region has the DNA TGTGCCAGTTTTGAGCGGGATACGCAGTATTTT.

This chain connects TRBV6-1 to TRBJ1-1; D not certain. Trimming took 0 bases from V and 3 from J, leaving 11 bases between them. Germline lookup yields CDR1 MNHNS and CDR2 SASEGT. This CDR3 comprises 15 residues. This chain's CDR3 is CASSEAKARDTEAFF. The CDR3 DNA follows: TGTGCCAGCAGTGAAGCGAAAGCGAGAGACACTGAAGCTTTCTTT.

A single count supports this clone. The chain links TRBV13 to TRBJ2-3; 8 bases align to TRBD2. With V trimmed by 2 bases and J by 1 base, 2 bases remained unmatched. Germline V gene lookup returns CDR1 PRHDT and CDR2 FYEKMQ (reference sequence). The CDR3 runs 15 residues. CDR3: CASSLLAGRTDTQYF. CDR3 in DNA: TGTGCCAGCAGCTTATTAGCGGGGCGCACAGATACGCAGTATTTT.

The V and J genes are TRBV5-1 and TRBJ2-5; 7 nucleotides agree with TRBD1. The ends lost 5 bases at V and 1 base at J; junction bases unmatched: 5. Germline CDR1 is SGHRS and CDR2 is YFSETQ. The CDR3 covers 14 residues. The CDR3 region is CASRTGQLQETQYF. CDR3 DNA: TGCGCCAGCAGGACGGGACAGCTCCAAGAGACCCAGTACTTC.

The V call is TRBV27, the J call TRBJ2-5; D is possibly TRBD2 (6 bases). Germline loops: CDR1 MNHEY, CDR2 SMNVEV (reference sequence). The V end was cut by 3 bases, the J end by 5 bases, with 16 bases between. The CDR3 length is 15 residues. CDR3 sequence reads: CASSLAGPRWETQYF. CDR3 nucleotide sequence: TGTGCCAGCAGTTTGGCGGGGCCGAGGTGGGAGACCCAGTACTTC.

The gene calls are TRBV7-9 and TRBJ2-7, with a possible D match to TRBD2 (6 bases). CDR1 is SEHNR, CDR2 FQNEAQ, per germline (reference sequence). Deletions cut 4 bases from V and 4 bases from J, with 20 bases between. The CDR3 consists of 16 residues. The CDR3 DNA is TGTGCCAGCAGCTCCCTTGACAGCCTTGGGACTTACGAGCAGTACTTC. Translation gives CASSSLDSLGTYEQYF.

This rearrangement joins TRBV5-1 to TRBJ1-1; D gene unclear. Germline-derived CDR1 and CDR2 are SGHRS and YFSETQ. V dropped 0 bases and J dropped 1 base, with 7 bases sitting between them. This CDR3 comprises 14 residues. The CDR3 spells CASSLAGTNTEAFF. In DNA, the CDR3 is TGCGCCAGCAGCTTGGCGGGAACGAACACTGAAGCTTTCTTT.